This T cell receptor beta chain was sequenced during a study of cytomegalovirus exposure and HLA in healthy donors. Findings of the study overall: Rarity marked most TCR sequences, yet some public TCRs occurred in many donors. The authors enumerated some 170 TCR beta chains as linked to cytomegalovirus.

Measured with immunoSEQ multiplex PCR; TCRdb has only the in-frame clones, and not every one. The table has over 150,000 clones, nearly 90% seen once. The CDR3 runs to 16 residues. Losses at the gene ends were 3 bases for V and 7 bases for J; bases not matched to a gene: 9. From germline, CDR1 is SGHTA and CDR2 FQGNSA. Worth noting for this clone: Its antigen is currently unknown.

The V and J genes are TRBV7-2 and TRBJ2-1; TRBD2 agrees at 10 bases. Sequenced: PBMCs. The clonotype was recovered from a man aged 18 to 30 in good health and CMV-seropositive. CDR3 in amino acids: CASSFPFLAGVNEQFF. The DNA of the CDR3 is TGTGCCAGCAGCTTCCCCTTCCTAGCGGGAGTTAATGAGCAGTTCTTC.